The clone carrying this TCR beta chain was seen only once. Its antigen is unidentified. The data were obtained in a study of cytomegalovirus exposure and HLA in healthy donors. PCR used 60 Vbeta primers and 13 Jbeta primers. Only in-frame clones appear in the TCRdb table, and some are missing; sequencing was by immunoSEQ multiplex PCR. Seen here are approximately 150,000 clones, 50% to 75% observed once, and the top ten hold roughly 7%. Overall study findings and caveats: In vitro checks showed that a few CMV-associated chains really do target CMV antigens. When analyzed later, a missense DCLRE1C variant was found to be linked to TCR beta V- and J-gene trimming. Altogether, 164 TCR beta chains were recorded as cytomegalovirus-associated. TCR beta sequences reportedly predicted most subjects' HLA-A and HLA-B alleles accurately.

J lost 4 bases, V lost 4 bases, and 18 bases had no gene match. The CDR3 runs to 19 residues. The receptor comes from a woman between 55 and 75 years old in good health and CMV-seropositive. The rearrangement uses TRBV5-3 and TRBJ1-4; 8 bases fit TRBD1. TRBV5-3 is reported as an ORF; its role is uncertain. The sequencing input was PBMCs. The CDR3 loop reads CARSPESPRRGRDNEKLFF. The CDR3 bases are TGTGCCAGAAGCCCCGAATCACCCCGCAGGGGGCGAGATAATGAAAAACTGTTTTTT.